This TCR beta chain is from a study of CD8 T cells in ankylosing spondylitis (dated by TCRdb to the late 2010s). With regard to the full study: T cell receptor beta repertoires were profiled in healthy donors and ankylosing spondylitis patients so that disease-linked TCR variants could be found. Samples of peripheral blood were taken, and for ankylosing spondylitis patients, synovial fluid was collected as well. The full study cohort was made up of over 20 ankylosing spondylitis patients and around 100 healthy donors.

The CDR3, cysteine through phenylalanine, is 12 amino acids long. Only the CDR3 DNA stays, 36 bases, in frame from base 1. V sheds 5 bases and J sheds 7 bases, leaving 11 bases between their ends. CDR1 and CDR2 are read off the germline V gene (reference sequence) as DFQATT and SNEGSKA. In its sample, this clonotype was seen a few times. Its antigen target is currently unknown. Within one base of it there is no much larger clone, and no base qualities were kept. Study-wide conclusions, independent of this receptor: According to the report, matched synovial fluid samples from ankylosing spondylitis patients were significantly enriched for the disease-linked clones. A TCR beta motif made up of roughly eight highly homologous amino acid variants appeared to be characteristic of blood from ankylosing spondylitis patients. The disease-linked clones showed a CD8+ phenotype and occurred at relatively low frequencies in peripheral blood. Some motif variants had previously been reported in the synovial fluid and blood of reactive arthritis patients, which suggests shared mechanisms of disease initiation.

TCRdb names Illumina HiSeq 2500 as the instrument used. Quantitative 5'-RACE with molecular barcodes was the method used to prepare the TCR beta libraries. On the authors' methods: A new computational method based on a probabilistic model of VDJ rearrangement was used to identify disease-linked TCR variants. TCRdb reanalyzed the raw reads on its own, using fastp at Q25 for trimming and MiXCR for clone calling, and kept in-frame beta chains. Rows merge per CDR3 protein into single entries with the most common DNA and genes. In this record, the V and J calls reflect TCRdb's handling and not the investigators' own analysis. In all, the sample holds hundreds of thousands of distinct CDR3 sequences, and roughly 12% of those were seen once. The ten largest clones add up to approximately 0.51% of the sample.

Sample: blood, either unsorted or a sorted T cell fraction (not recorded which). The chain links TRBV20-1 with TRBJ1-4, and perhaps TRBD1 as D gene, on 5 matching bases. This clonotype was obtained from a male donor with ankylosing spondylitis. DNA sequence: TGCAGTGCTTCCCGGGACTCTGAAAAACTGTTTTTT. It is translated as CSASRDSEKLFF.